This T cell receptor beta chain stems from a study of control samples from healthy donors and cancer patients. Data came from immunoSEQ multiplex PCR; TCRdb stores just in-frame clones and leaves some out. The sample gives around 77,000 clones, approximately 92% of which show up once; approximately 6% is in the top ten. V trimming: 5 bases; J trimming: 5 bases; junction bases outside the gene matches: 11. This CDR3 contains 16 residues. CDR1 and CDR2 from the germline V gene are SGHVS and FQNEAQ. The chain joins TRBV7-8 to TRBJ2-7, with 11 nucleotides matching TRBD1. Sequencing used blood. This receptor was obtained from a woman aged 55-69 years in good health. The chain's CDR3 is CASSPRDRGTSHEQYF. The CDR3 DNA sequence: TGTGCCAGCAGCCCCCGGGACAGGGGGACTTCCCACGAGCAGTACTTC.